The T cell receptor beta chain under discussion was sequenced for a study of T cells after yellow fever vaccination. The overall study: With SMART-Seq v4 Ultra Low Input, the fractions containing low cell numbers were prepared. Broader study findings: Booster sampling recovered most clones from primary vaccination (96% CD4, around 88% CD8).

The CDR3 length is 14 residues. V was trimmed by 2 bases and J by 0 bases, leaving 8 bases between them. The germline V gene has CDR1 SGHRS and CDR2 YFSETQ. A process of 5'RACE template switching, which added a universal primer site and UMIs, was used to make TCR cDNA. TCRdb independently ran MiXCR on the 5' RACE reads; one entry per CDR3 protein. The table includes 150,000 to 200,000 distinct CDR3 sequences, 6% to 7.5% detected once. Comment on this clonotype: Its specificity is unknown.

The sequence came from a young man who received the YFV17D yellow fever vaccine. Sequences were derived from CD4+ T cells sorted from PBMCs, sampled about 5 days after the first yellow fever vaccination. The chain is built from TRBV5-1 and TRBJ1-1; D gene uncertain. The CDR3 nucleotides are TGCGCCAGCAGCTTCATAGATTTGAACACTGAAGCTTTCTTT. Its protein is CASSFIDLNTEAFF.